These 23 T cell receptor beta chains were all obtained from the same sample, sequenced in a study of shared clonotypes between healthy human individuals (dated by TCRdb to the early 2020s). CD8 naive samples were obtained by positive selection for CCR7 among CD45RO-negative cells, yielding a CD45RA+CCR7+ population from which TemRA cells were excluded. Libraries were made using the immunoSEQ multiplex PCR assay. TCRdb re-hosts the immuneACCESS table, in-frame sequences only. Its copies lack some clones; in the studies checked, an unresolved V gene accounts for under half of them, and the cause for the rest is not known. For this sample the table gives about 2 million clones, of which about 95% were detected only once. Roughly 1.2% of the sample is in the top ten clones. The specimen sequenced was naive CD8+ T cells sorted from blood. The intended sense of this specimen's cell subset or site label: CD45RA+CCR7+. All receptors come from a man between 18 and 35 years old in good health.

This chain uses TRBV4-3 with TRBJ2-5, with TRBD2 identical over 7 bases. TRBJ2-7 matches the DNA end more closely, so the J call is doubtful. Germline V gives CDR1 LGHNA, CDR2 YSLEER. There are 15 residues in the CDR3. In DNA, the CDR3 is TGCGCCAGCAGCCAAGTTACTAGCGAGCGGTACGAGCAGTACTTC. Protein: CASSQVTSERYEQYF.

The sample holds a few counts of this clone. This specimen includes other DNA sequences encoding the same CDR3. CDR3 DNA sequence: TGTGCCAGCAGCTTGGCCGTCAATGAGCAGTTCTTC. This codes for CASSLAVNEQFF. The chain carries TRBV5-4 and TRBJ2-1; D gene unclear. V lost 0 bases, J lost 6 bases, and 4 bases lay in between. CDR3 size: 12 residues. Germline V gives CDR1 SGHNT, CDR2 YYREEE (reference sequence). The variable domain in full, with the rest retrieved from reference TRBV5-4 and TRBJ2-1, is ETGVTQSPTHLIKTRGQQVTLRCSSQSGHNTVSWYQQALGQGPQFIFQYYREEENGRGNFPPRFSGLQFPNYSSELNVNALELDDSALYLCASSLAVNEQFFGPGTRLTVL.

The V call is TRBV7-2, the J call TRBJ2-7, with 7 bases identical to TRBD2. The V and J ends lost 0 bases and 2 bases, in that order; junction bases with no gene match: 4. Looked up from germline, CDR1 is SGHTA and CDR2 is FQGNSA. The CDR3 runs 15 residues. The CDR3 reads CASSLAGGITYEQYF. CDR3 DNA sequence: TGTGCCAGCAGCTTAGCCGGGGGGATCACCTACGAGCAGTACTTC. The whole variable domain, filled in from reference TRBV7-2 and TRBJ2-7, reads GAGVSQSPSNKVTEKGKDVELRCDPISGHTALYWYRQSLGQGLEFLIYFQGNSAPDKSGLPSDRFSAERTGGSVSTLTIQRTQQEDSAVYLCASSLAGGITYEQYFGPGTRLTVT.

The chain recombines TRBV7-9 with TRBJ1-4; maybe TRBD1 (5 bases). V shed 5 bases and J shed 2 bases, with 15 bases lying between them. Germline V gene lookup returns CDR1 SEHNR and CDR2 FQNEAQ (reference sequence). This CDR3 has 16 amino acids. In nucleotides, the CDR3 is TGTGCCAGCAGCCTCGGGGGAGGTGACACTAATGAAAAACTGTTTTTT. Protein product: CASSLGGGDTNEKLFF.

V and J are TRBV4-2 and TRBJ2-1; possibly TRBD1 for D (5 bases). Trimming removed 0 bases from V and 5 bases from J, with 17 bases in between. The V gene's germline CDR1 is LGHNA and CDR2 YNFKEQ. There are 17 residues in the CDR3. In DNA, the CDR3 is TGTGCCAGCAGCCAAGAAAATTTAGACAGCGAACACAATGAGCAGTTCTTC. Translating gives CASSQENLDSEHNEQFF.

The genes are TRBV11-3 and TRBJ1-5; D may be TRBD1 (6 bases). This CDR3 is 14 amino acids long. With 6 bases removed from V and 3 bases from J, the gap between germline ends came to 12 bases. Per germline, CDR1 SGHNT and CDR2 YENEEA. In DNA, the CDR3 is TGTGCCAGCAGTCCCAAGGGGGTCAATCAGCCCCAGCATTTT. Protein sequence: CASSPKGVNQPQHF.

CDR3 amino acids: CASSFRDKSYEQYF. The CDR3 DNA sequence: TGCGCCAGCAGCTTTAGGGACAAGTCCTACGAGCAGTACTTC. The rearrangement links TRBV5-1 to TRBJ2-7; D is perhaps TRBD1 (6 bases). The germline V and J ends were trimmed by 2 bases and 1 base, with 10 bases remaining between them. The germline CDR1 and CDR2 sequences are SGHRS and YFSETQ. This CDR3 has 14 residues.

This chain joins TRBV11-2 and TRBJ2-5, with 10 nucleotides matching TRBD1. In germline, CDR1 is SGHAT, CDR2 FQNNGV. The CDR3 contains 15 residues. After removal of 0 bases from V and 5 bases from J, the junction contained 3 bases not matched to a gene. The CDR3 DNA reads TGTGCCAGCAGCTTAGAAGACAGGGGGCTGGAGACCCAGTACTTC. Its translation is CASSLEDRGLETQYF.

The chain carries TRBV6-1 and TRBJ2-7; perhaps TRBD1 as D (6 bases). Trimming removed 10 bases from V and 2 bases from J, with 12 bases in between. CDR3 length: 12 residues. The germline V gene has CDR1 MNHNS and CDR2 SASEGT. The CDR3 region is CAKPDRPYEQYF. The CDR3 DNA reads TGTGCCAAACCCGACAGGCCCTACGAGCAGTACTTC.

This chain links TRBV28 with TRBJ2-7; tentatively, D is TRBD1 or TRBD2 (7 bases each). CDR3 length equals 16 residues. Trimming took off 5 bases at V and 5 bases at J, with 22 bases between the two ends. Germline V gene data show CDR1 as MDHEN and CDR2 as SYDVKM. CDR3 residues: CASSNSGGGEVDEQYF. In DNA form, the CDR3 reads TGTGCCAGCAGTAATTCAGGGGGGGGAGAGGTCGACGAGCAGTACTTC.

The genes are TRBV5-4 and TRBJ2-3, with a tentative D call TRBD2 (5 bases). V shed 4 bases and J shed 2 bases, with 14 bases lying between them. CDR1 is SGHNT and CDR2 is YYREEE in the germline V gene (reference sequence). The CDR3 consists of 15 residues. The CDR3 region is CASSQLTTHTDTQYF. Here the CDR3 DNA reads TGTGCCAGCAGCCAGCTGACTACCCACACAGATACGCAGTATTTT. The full variable domain, its missing parts supplied by reference TRBV5-4 and TRBJ2-3, is ETGVTQSPTHLIKTRGQQVTLRCSSQSGHNTVSWYQQALGQGPQFIFQYYREEENGRGNFPPRFSGLQFPNYSSELNVNALELDDSALYLCASSQLTTHTDTQYFGPGTRLTVL.

This clone has just one count. This chain links TRBV6-5 with TRBJ1-1; D is possibly TRBD1 (5 bases). This CDR3 contains 12 residues. V was shortened by 5 bases and J by 8 bases, with 12 bases between the two germline ends. CDR1 is MNHEY and CDR2 is SVGAGI in the germline V gene. CDR3 loop: CASSPQGDEAFF. In nucleotides, the CDR3 is TGTGCCAGCAGTCCGCAGGGCGACGAAGCTTTCTTT.

This chain connects TRBV19 to TRBJ2-7; 12 bases align to TRBD2. Germline values: CDR1 LNHDA, CDR2 SQIVND (reference sequence). The CDR3 loop spans 15 amino acids. The V and J ends lost 5 bases and 5 bases, in that order; junction bases with no gene match: 7. CDR3 region: CASSLRTSGTHEQYF. The CDR3, as DNA: TGTGCCAGTAGTCTACGGACTAGCGGGACCCACGAGCAGTACTTC.

The rearrangement joins TRBV9 to TRBJ2-2; TRBD2 matches 11 bases. CDR1 and CDR2 from the germline V gene are SGDLS and YYNGEE. Trimming at V came to 3 bases and at J to 2 bases, leaving 9 bases not matched to a gene. The CDR3 is 18 amino acids. CDR3 bases: TGTGCCAGCAGCGCTACTACTAGCGGGGGCCTTAACACCGGGGAGCTGTTTTTT. Its protein product is CASSATTSGGLNTGELFF.

V usage is TRBV15 and J usage is TRBJ1-3; the D gene is possibly TRBD1 (5 bases). Germline CDR1 reads LNHNV; CDR2 reads YYDKDF (reference sequence). CDR3 size: 14 residues. V was cut by 2 bases and J by 4 bases, with 9 bases left in between. CDR3 DNA sequence: TGTGCCACCAGCAGACTTGGGACCGGAAACACCATATATTTT. Translating it yields CATSRLGTGNTIYF.

The V and J genes are TRBV4-3 and TRBJ2-7; D gene ambiguous. This CDR3 region has 13 residues. Trimming shortened V by 3 bases and J by 4 bases, and 10 bases separated the two germline ends. Looked up from germline, CDR1 is LGHNA and CDR2 is YSLEER. The CDR3 is CASSQNKFYEQYF. In nucleotides, the CDR3 is TGCGCCAGCAGCCAGAACAAGTTTTACGAGCAGTACTTC.

This clone was detected only once. The gene calls are TRBV25-1 and TRBJ1-2; D may be TRBD1 (6 bases). This CDR3 contains 15 residues. The ends were cut back, 3 bases at V and 6 bases at J, with 17 bases in the middle. Germline assignment: CDR1 MGHDK and CDR2 SYGVNS. DNA for the CDR3: TGTGCCAGCAGTGAGAGCGGGGGCTTGAGAGATGGCTACACCTTC. This gives the protein CASSESGGLRDGYTF.

This clone was recorded only once. The chain combines TRBV4-3 with TRBJ2-1; 7 bases align to TRBD1. This CDR3 has 16 residues. The germline CDR1 and CDR2 sequences are LGHNA and YSLEER. V dropped 3 bases and J dropped 3; count of bases not matched to a gene: 8. CDR3 DNA: TGCGCCAGCAGCCACCTACAGGGGCTGAGCTACAATGAGCAGTTCTTC. Translating gives CASSHLQGLSYNEQFF.

As to this clone: Other nucleotide sequences in the sample specify the same CDR3. The J gene is TRBJ2-7, the V gene TRBV27; the match to TRBD2 covers 7 bases. CDR3 length: 14 amino acids. V trimming: 3 bases; J trimming: 4 bases; junction bases outside the gene matches: 6. Germline assignment: CDR1 MNHEY and CDR2 SMNVEV (reference sequence). As DNA, the CDR3 is TGTGCCAGCAGTTTGGGCGGGAGTCGGTACGAGCAGTACTTC. Encoded protein: CASSLGGSRYEQYF.

Comments on this clone: Additional DNA sequences in this sample encode the identical CDR3. The CDR3 region has the DNA TGTGCCAGCAGTAGCGGACAGGGATTTTCACCCCTCCACTTT. This sequence encodes CASSSGQGFSPLHF. The chain carries TRBV28 and TRBJ1-6, with 8 bases identical to TRBD1. Germline CDR1 and CDR2: MDHEN and SYDVKM. The CDR3 runs to 14 residues. J was trimmed by 9 bases and V by 5 bases; bases with no gene match: 6.

The J gene is TRBJ1-1, the V gene TRBV6-6; D remains ambiguous. Germline V gene data show CDR1 as MNHNY and CDR2 as SVGAGI (reference sequence). V lost 6 bases, J lost 3 bases, and 17 bases lay in between. CDR3 length equals 15 residues. The CDR3 region has the DNA TGTGCCAGCAGCCCGAGGAGGACTCTAGACACTGAAGCTTTCTTT. Amino acid sequence: CASSPRRTLDTEAFF.

The chain has TRBV28 and TRBJ1-5, with D possibly being TRBD1 (6 bases). CDR1 MDHEN and CDR2 SYDVKM come from the germline V gene. CDR3 length: 18 residues. V lost 6 bases and J 2 bases, leaving 23 bases between the germline ends. The CDR3 nucleotides read TGTGCCAGCAGCCTGCCCCGGACAGCTTATTCGGGCAATCAGCCCCAGCATTTT. Encoded protein: CASSLPRTAYSGNQPQHF.

The V gene is TRBV2, the J gene TRBJ2-2; 10 bases are shared with TRBD1. This CDR3 is 18 amino acids long. Germline V gene data show CDR1 as SNHLY and CDR2 as FYNNEI. Trimming cost V 0 bases and J 4 bases; bases outside gene matches: 8. The CDR3: CASSEAGTGAFGTGELFF. DNA for the CDR3: TGTGCCAGCAGTGAAGCGGGGACAGGGGCGTTTGGCACCGGGGAGCTGTTTTTT.